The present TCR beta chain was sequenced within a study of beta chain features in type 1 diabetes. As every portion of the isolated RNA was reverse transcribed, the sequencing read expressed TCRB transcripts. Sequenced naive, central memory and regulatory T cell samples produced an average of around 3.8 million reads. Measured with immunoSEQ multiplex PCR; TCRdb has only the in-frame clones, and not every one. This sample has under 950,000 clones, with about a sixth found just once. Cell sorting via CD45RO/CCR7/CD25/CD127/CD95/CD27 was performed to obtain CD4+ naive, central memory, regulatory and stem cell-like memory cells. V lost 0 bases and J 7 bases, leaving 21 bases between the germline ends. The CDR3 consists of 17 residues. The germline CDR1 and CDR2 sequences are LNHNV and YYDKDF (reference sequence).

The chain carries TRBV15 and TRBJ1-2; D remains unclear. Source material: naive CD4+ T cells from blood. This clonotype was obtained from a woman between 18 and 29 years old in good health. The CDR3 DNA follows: TGTGCCACCAGCAGAGATCAGGCGCCCGTCCGAATGCGTGGCTACACCTTC. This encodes CATSRDQAPVRMRGYTF.